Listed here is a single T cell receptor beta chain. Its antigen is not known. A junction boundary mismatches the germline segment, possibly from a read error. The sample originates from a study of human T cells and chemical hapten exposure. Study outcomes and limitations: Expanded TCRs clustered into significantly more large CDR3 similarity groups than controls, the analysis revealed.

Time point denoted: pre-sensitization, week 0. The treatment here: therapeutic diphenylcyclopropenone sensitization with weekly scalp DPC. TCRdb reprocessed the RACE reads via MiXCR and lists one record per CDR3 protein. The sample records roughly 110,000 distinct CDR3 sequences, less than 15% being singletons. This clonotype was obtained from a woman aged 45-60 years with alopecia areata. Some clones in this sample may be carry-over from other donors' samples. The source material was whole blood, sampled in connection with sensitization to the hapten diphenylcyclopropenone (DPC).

The CDR3 DNA reads as TGCAGCGTTCGGGACTACGAGCAGCACTTC. Residues: CSVRDYEQHF. V gene TRBV29-1 combines with J gene TRBJ2-7, with TRBD2 identical over 7 bases. This CDR3 contains 10 residues. The germline CDR1 and CDR2 sequences are SQVTM and ANQGSEA.